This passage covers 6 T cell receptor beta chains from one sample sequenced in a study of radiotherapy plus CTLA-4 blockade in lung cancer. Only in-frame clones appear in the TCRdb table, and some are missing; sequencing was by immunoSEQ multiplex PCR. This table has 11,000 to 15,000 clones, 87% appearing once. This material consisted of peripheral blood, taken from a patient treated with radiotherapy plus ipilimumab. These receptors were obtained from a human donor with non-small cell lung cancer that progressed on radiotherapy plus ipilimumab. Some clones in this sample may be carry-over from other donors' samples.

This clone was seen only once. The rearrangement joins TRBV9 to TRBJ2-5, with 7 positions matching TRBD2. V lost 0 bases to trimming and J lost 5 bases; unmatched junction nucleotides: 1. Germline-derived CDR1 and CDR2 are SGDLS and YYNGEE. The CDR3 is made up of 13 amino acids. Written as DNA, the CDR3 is TGTGCCAGCAGCGTAGGGGGAGGGGAGACCCAGTACTTC. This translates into CASSVGGGETQYF.

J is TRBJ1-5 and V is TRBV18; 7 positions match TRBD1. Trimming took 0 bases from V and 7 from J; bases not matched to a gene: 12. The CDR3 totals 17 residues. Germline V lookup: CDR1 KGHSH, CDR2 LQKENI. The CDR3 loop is CASSPPEPTGLDQPQHF. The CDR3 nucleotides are TGTGCCAGCTCACCACCGGAGCCGACAGGGCTGGACCAGCCCCAGCATTTT.

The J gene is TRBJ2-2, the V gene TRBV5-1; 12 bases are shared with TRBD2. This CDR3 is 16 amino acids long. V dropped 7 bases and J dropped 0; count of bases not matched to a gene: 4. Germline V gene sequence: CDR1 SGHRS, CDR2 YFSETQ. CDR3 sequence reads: CASGRLAGANTGELFF. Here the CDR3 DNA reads TGCGCCAGCGGAAGACTAGCGGGGGCGAACACCGGGGAGCTGTTTTTT.

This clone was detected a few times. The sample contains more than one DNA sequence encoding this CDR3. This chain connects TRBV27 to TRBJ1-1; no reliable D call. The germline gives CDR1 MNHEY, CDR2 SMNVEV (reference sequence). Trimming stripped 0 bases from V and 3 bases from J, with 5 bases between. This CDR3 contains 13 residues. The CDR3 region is CASSLSRDTEAFF. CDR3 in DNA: TGTGCCAGCAGTTTATCGCGGGACACTGAAGCTTTCTTT.

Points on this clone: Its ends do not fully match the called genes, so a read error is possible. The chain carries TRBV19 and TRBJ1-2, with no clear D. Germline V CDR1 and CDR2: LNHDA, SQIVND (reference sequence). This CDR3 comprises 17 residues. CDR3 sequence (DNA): TGTACCAGTAGTATAGATGCATCCGTCGGACTGAACTATGGCTACACCTTC. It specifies CTSSIDASVGLNYGYTF.

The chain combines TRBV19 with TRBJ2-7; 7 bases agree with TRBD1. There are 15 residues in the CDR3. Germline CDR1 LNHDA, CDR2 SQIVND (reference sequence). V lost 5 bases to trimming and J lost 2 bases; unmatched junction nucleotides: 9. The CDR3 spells CASSPFDRDTYEQYF. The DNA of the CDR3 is TGTGCCAGTAGTCCCTTTGACAGGGATACCTACGAGCAGTACTTC.